One sample yielded the 22 T cell receptor beta chains listed below, sequenced in a study of regulatory T cells in long-lasting Graves disease. Sample time point: persistent/refractory GD, antithyroid drugs over 5 years with positive TRAb. Following extraction of RNA from PBMCs, that RNA was used to make the TCR library. In building TCR beta libraries, iRepertoire HTBI primers were used together with Arm-PCR of CDR3 regions. TCRdb independently ran MiXCR on the multiplex PCR reads; one entry per CDR3 protein. This sample carries some 440,000 distinct CDR3 sequences, less than 25% of them seen once, and the ten largest clones take over 7.5%. Sample: peripheral blood mononuclear cells (PBMCs), taken when the disease was refractory, from a patient treated with antithyroid drugs. These receptors were taken from a female donor with Graves disease.

The chain links TRBV4-2 to TRBJ2-7, with 7 nucleotides matching TRBD2. The ends lost 1 base at V and 0 bases at J; junction bases unmatched: 3. This CDR3 region has 15 residues. CDR1 and CDR2 (germline): LGHNA, YNFKEQ. The CDR3 coding sequence is TGTGCCAGCAGCCAAGGCGGCGGGAGCTCCTACGAGCAGTACTTC. Its protein product is CASSQGGGSSYEQYF.

The chain joins TRBV19 to TRBJ2-7, with D possibly called TRBD1 or TRBD2 (5 bases each). The V gene's germline CDR1 is LNHDA and CDR2 SQIVND (reference sequence). This CDR3 region has 14 residues. V was trimmed by 11 bases and J by 9 bases, leaving 26 bases between them. The DNA of the CDR3 is TGTGCCGTAGGAACGGGACCCGGGGTTTCGCGGCAGTACTTC. This gives the protein CAVGTGPGVSRQYF.

This clonotype was counted many times. This may be a read error, as it is one base from a much larger clone. The chain joins TRBV24-1 to TRBJ2-7, with D uncertain. Germline V CDR1 and CDR2: KGHDR, SFDVKD. This CDR3 has 11 residues. Trimming removed 4 bases at V and 3 bases at J, with 3 bases between. CDR3 sequence: CATSEGYEQYF. The DNA of the CDR3 is TGTGCCACCAGTGAGGGCTACGAGCAGTACTTC.

At least ten counts were recorded for this clonotype. The V gene is TRBV28, the J gene TRBJ1-2; D remains ambiguous. Trimming left V 3 bases short and J 7 bases short, with 18 bases between. Germline V gene sequence: CDR1 MDHEN, CDR2 SYDVKM. The length of the CDR3 is 15 residues. The CDR3 here is CASSFKTPLHGGYTF. The CDR3 bases are TGTGCCAGCAGTTTTAAGACCCCACTCCATGGTGGCTACACCTTC.

For the CDR3, the DNA is TGTGCCAGCAGCGTAGGTTCGGCGGGAGGCTACGAGCAGTACTTC. It is translated as CASSVGSAGGYEQYF. The gene calls are TRBV9 and TRBJ2-7, with 8 bases aligning to TRBD2. Germline V gene data show CDR1 as SGDLS and CDR2 as YYNGEE. Trimming at V came to 0 bases and at J to 3 bases, leaving 5 bases not matched to a gene. This CDR3 is 15 amino acids long.

V is TRBV4-1 and J is TRBJ2-7; D remains ambiguous. Looked up from germline, CDR1 is MGHRA and CDR2 is YSYEKL. The CDR3 totals 16 residues. The ends were cut back, 2 bases at V and 2 bases at J, with 16 bases in the middle. CDR3 in amino acids: CASSQQETPNPYEQYF. Here the CDR3 DNA reads TGCGCCAGCAGCCAACAAGAGACTCCTAATCCCTACGAGCAGTACTTC.

This clonotype turned up a few times. V usage is TRBV28 and J usage is TRBJ2-2; D is possibly TRBD2 (6 bases). CDR1 is MDHEN, CDR2 SYDVKM, per germline. V shed 2 bases and J shed 1 base, with 8 bases lying between them. The CDR3 loop spans 15 amino acids. This CDR3 is CASSLMEGNTGELFF. As DNA, the CDR3 is TGTGCCAGCAGTTTAATGGAGGGGAACACCGGGGAGCTGTTTTTT.

The V and J genes are TRBV20-1 and TRBJ1-5; D is uncertain. V lost 1 base, J lost 10 bases, and 14 bases lay in between. The CDR3 has 13 amino acids. Germline CDR1 DFQATT, CDR2 SNEGSKA (reference sequence). CDR3 protein: CSARVLGLGPQHF. The CDR3 nucleotides are TGCAGTGCTAGAGTATTGGGGTTGGGACCCCAGCATTTT.

This clonotype was seen at least ten times. The rearrangement uses TRBV28 and TRBJ1-3, with unresolved D. The CDR3 contains 14 residues. V was trimmed by 8 bases and J by 2 bases, leaving 13 bases between them. Per the germline V gene, CDR1 is MDHEN and CDR2 is SYDVKM. In DNA form, the CDR3 reads TGTGCCAGCGGGAGGGTGCTTCCTGGAAACACCATATATTTT. The encoded protein is CASGRVLPGNTIYF. Full variable domain (outside the CDR3, taken from reference TRBV28 and TRBJ1-3): DVKVTQSSRYLVKRTGEKVFLECVQDMDHENMFWYRQDPGLGLRLIYFSYDVKMKEKGDIPEGYSVSREKKERFSLILESASTNQTSMYLCASGRVLPGNTIYFGEGSWLTVV.

J is TRBJ2-1 and V is TRBV27; D tentatively fits TRBD1 or TRBD2 (5 bases each). Trimming took 3 bases from V and 6 from J, leaving 12 bases between them. CDR1 and CDR2 from the germline V gene are MNHEY and SMNVEV (reference sequence). This CDR3 is built from 14 residues. The CDR3 sequence is CASSLGTRGNEQFF. The CDR3 nucleotides are TGTGCCAGCAGTTTGGGGACCCGGGGCAATGAGCAGTTCTTC.

The chain is built from TRBV6-1 and TRBJ1-1; 7 bases line up with TRBD1. CDR3 length equals 12 residues. Germline V gene data show CDR1 as MNHNS and CDR2 as SASEGT. J gave up 3 bases and V 6 bases, and 1 base lay outside the gene matches. The chain's CDR3 is CASRDRDTEAFF. CDR3 coding DNA: TGTGCCAGCAGAGACAGGGACACTGAAGCTTTCTTT.

This clonotype was observed at least ten times. This chain joins TRBV11-2 and TRBJ2-1; a possible D gene is TRBD1 (5 bases). V dropped 4 bases and J dropped 7 bases, with 8 bases sitting between them. Germline V gene lookup returns CDR1 SGHAT and CDR2 FQNNGV. The CDR3 is made up of 12 amino acids. DNA of the CDR3: TGTGCCAGCAGCTACCAGGGTAATGAGCAGTTCTTC. Its protein is CASSYQGNEQFF.

This clonotype was counted ten times or more. V is TRBV6-5 and J is TRBJ2-2; D not certain. V was shortened by 3 bases and J by 2 bases, with 19 bases between the two germline ends. The CDR3 contains 18 residues. Germline V lookup: CDR1 MNHEY, CDR2 SVGAGI. Here the CDR3 DNA reads TGTGCCAGCAGTTATTATATCTCCGGGCCTTCTAACACCGGGGAGCTGTTTTTT. Translating it yields CASSYYISGPSNTGELFF.

This chain joins TRBV13 and TRBJ2-7, with D perhaps matching TRBD1 or TRBD2 (6 bases each). The CDR3 is made up of 18 amino acids. The V end lost 3 bases, the J end lost 2 bases, and 23 bases lay between the germline ends. The V gene's germline CDR1 is PRHDT and CDR2 FYEKMQ (reference sequence). In nucleotides, the CDR3 is TGTGCCAGCAGCTTTTTGGGGGGAAAGGGGGAAGGGACCTACGAGCAGTACTTC. It yields the protein CASSFLGGKGEGTYEQYF.

This clonotype showed up just a few times. The rearrangement joins TRBV7-3 to TRBJ1-1; tentative D call: TRBD1 (6 bases). The CDR3 is 16 amino acids. Germline V gene sequence: CDR1 SGHTA, CDR2 FQGTGA. V dropped 5 bases and J dropped 6 bases, with 22 bases sitting between them. The CDR3 is CASSPGGGGAGPEAFF. The CDR3, as DNA: TGTGCCAGCAGCCCTGGAGGGGGGGGCGCGGGTCCTGAAGCTTTCTTT.

V and J are TRBV14 and TRBJ2-1; D is uncertain. V dropped 0 bases and J dropped 6 bases, with 18 bases sitting between them. CDR3 length equals 17 residues. CDR1 is SGHDN, CDR2 FVKESK, per germline. CDR3 sequence reads: CASSQEIPSSWGNEQFF. The CDR3 nucleotides read TGTGCCAGCAGCCAAGAAATCCCAAGTTCTTGGGGCAATGAGCAGTTCTTC.

V is TRBV19 and J is TRBJ1-1, with a weak D call TRBD1 (6 bases). The length of the CDR3 is 15 residues. Germline V gives CDR1 LNHDA, CDR2 SQIVND (reference sequence). The V gene lost 1 base and the J gene lost 3 bases, with 12 bases spanning the gap. The CDR3 coding sequence is TGTGCCAGTAGTATAGGAGCGGGGGCGGACACTGAAGCTTTCTTT. Residues: CASSIGAGADTEAFF.

This clonotype was counted a few times. The genes are TRBV6-5 and TRBJ2-2, with D unclear. V lost 0 bases and J lost 8, with 7 bases in between. Germline CDR1 reads MNHEY; CDR2 reads SVGAGI. The CDR3 runs 13 residues. DNA of the CDR3: TGTGCCAGCAGTTACTCGAACCAAGGGGAGCTGTTTTTT. Residues: CASSYSNQGELFF.

This clonotype has a count of ten or more. V gene TRBV28 combines with J gene TRBJ1-2, with TRBD1 matching 9 bases. Trimming removed 6 bases from V and 0 bases from J; junction bases left unmatched: 5. CDR3 length: 15 residues. The germline CDR1 and CDR2 sequences are MDHEN and SYDVKM. CDR3 in DNA: TGTGCCAGCAGAGCCGGGACAGGGACTAACTATGGCTACACCTTC. Its translation: CASRAGTGTNYGYTF.

The table lists this clonotype with many counts. The chain employs TRBV28 and TRBJ1-1, with a tentative D call TRBD1 (5 bases). From germline, CDR1 is MDHEN and CDR2 SYDVKM. CDR3 length: 14 residues. V was pared by 6 bases and J by 6 bases, with 17 bases between. The CDR3 loop is CASSSLQGAAEAFF. In DNA, the CDR3 is TGTGCCAGCAGCTCCCTTCAAGGGGCCGCTGAAGCTTTCTTT.

This clonotype was counted only a few times. V and J are TRBV5-1 and TRBJ2-7; 10 bases line up with TRBD1. Germline V CDR1 and CDR2: SGHRS, YFSETQ. There are 19 residues in the CDR3. Germline trimming cut 3 bases from V and 3 bases from J; bases unmatched to any gene: 18. The CDR3 protein is CASSSTGTGVASGSYEQYF. The CDR3 nucleotides read TGCGCCAGCAGCTCCACCGGGACAGGGGTCGCCTCTGGGAGCTACGAGCAGTACTTC.

This rearrangement joins TRBV15 to TRBJ1-2; 9 nucleotides line up with TRBD1. This CDR3 is 14 amino acids long. The V and J ends lost 1 base and 7 bases, in that order; junction bases with no gene match: 4. Germline V gene data show CDR1 as LNHNV and CDR2 as YYDKDF (reference sequence). This chain's CDR3 is CATSRAGGQGGYTF. CDR3 nucleotides: TGTGCCACCAGCAGAGCCGGGGGACAGGGTGGCTACACCTTC.